This T cell receptor beta chain was sequenced during a study of T cells after yellow fever vaccination. Overall study: SMART-Seq v4 Ultra Low Input handled preparation of low-cell-number fractions. The study's findings and limits: Overlap between CD4 and CD8 compartments was detected for a small share of clonotypes. In post-booster samples, most primary-vaccination clones reappeared (about 96% CD4, over 70% CD8).

The germline V and J ends were trimmed by 6 bases and 0 bases, with 17 bases remaining between them. The V gene's germline CDR1 is MNHEY and CDR2 SVGAGI. There are 17 residues in the CDR3. Concerning this clonotype itself: Its target is not known.

By 5'RACE template switching, TCR cDNA was produced, with a universal primer site and UMIs added in the process. A single record per CDR3 protein comes from TCRdb applying MiXCR to the 5' RACE reads. This sample yields some 260,000 distinct CDR3 sequences, of which around 5.3% are seen a single time; 2.5% to 4% belongs to the top ten. This TCR came from a man aged 18 to 29 who received the YFV17D yellow fever vaccine. The chain has TRBV6-5 and TRBJ2-2, with D hard to call. The sample in question was CD4+ T cells sorted from PBMCs, obtained on the day of the yellow fever booster vaccination. The CDR3 bases are TGTGCCAGCAGCCTCAAGGGTCACCCATCGAACACCGGGGAGCTGTTTTTT. Protein sequence: CASSLKGHPSNTGELFF.